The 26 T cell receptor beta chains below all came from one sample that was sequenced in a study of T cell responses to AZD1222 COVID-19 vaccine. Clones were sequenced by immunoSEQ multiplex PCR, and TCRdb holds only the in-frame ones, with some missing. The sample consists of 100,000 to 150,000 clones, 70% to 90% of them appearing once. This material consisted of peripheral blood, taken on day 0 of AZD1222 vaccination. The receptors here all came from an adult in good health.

Here the CDR3 DNA reads TGTGCCAGCAGAACCAGGGGGCGTGAAAAACTGTTTTTT. Amino acids: CASRTRGREKLFF. V is TRBV12-3 or TRBV12-4 and J is TRBJ1-4, with 8 bases that match TRBD1. Trimming cost V 6 bases and J 7 bases; bases outside gene matches: 4. The CDR3 sequence is 13 residues long.

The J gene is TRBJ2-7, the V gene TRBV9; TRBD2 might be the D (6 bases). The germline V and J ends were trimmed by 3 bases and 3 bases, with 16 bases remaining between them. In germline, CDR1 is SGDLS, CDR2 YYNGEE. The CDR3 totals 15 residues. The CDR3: CASSGESGRRYEQYF. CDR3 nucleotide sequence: TGTGCCAGCAGCGGGGAATCCGGGAGACGCTACGAGCAGTACTTC.

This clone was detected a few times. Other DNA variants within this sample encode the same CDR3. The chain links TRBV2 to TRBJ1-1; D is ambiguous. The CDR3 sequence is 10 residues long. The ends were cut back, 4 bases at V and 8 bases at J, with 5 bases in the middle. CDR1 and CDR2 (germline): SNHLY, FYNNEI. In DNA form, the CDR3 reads TGTGCCAGCAGTGTGGGAGAAGCTTTCTTT. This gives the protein CASSVGEAFF.

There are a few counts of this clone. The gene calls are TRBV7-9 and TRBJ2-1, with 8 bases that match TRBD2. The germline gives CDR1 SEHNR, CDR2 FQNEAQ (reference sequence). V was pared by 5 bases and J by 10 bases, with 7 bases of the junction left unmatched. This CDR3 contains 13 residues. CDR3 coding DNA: TGTGCCAGCAGCCCCTCGGCGGGAGGAGAGCAGTTCTTC. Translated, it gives CASSPSAGGEQFF.

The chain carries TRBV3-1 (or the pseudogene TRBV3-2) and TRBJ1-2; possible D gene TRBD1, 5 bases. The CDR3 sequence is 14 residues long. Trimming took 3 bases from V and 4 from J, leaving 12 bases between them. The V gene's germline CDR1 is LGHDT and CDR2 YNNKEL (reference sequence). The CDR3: CASSHAGTRYGYTF. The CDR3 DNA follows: TGTGCCAGCAGCCACGCAGGGACCCGCTATGGCTACACCTTC.

The CDR3 DNA reads as TGTGCCAGCAGCATCAACCCCGTCACTGAAGCTTTCTTT. This codes for CASSINPVTEAFF. The chain links TRBV9 to TRBJ1-1; D remains unclear. Looked up from germline, CDR1 is SGDLS and CDR2 is YYNGEE. V was shortened by 4 bases and J by 4 bases, with 11 bases between the two germline ends. The CDR3 has 13 residues.

The CDR3 here is CASSPDRDYSNQPQHF. The CDR3 region has the DNA TGTGCCAGCAGCCCGGACAGGGATTATAGCAATCAGCCCCAGCATTTT. The genes are TRBV7-2 and TRBJ1-5, with 8 positions matching TRBD1. The CDR3 loop spans 16 amino acids. V was clipped by 5 bases and J by 0 bases; unmatched bases: 6. Germline CDR1 SGHTA, CDR2 FQGNSA.

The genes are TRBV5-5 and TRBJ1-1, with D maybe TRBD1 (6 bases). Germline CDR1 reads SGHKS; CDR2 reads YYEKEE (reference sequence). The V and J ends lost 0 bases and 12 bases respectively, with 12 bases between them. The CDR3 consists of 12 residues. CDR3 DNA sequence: TGTGCCAGCAGCTTGGAAAGGGGGTACACTTTCTTT. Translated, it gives CASSLERGYTFF.

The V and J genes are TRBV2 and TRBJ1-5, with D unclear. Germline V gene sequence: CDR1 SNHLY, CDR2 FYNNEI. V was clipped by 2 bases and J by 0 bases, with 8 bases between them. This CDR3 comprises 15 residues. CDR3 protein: CASSENINSNQPQHF. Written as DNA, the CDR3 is TGTGCCAGCAGTGAAAACATCAATAGCAATCAGCCCCAGCATTTT.

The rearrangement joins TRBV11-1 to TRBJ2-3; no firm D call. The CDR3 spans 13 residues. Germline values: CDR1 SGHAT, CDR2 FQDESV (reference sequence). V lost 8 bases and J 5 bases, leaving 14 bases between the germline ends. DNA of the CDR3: TGTGCCAGCGGGTCTTATACGCGAGATACGCAGTATTTT. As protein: CASGSYTRDTQYF.

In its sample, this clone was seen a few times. The CDR3 loop reads CASSKARLAGGGYNEQFF. CDR3 DNA sequence: TGTGCCAGCAGCAAAGCTCGGCTAGCGGGAGGCGGATACAATGAGCAGTTCTTC. The chain couples TRBV21-1 to TRBJ2-1; whether TRBD2, the table's D call, matches the DNA was not checked. TRBV21-1 constitutes a pseudogene. CDR3 length: 18 residues.

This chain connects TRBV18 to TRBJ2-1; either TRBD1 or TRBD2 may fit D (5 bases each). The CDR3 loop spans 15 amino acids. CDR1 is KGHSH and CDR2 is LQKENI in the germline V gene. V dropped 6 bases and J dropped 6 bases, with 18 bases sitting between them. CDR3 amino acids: CASSPSWGSVNEQFF. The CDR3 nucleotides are TGTGCCAGCTCCCCCAGTTGGGGGAGTGTCAATGAGCAGTTCTTC. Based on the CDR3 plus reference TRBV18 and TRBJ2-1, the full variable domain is NAGVMQNPRHLVRRRGQEARLRCSPMKGHSHVYWYRQLPEEGLKFMVYLQKENIIDESGMPKERFSAEFPKEGPSILRIQQVVRGDSAAYFCASSPSWGSVNEQFFGPGTRLTVL.

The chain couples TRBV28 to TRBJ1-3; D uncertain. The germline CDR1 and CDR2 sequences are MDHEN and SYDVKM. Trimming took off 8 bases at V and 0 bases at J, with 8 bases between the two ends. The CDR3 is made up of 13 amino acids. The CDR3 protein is CASLDHSGNTIYF. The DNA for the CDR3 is TGTGCCAGCCTCGACCACTCTGGAAACACCATATATTTT.

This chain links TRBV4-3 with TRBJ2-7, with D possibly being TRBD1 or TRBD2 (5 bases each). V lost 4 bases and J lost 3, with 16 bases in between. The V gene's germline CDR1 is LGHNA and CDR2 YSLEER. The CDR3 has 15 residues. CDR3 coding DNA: TGCGCCAGCAGCCGGGACGTTAATCTTGTCTACGAGCAGTACTTC. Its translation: CASSRDVNLVYEQYF.

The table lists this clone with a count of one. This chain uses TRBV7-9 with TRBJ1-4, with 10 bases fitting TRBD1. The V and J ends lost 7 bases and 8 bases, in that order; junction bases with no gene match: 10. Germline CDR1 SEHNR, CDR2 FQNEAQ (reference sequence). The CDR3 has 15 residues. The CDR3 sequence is CASTLPTGGQEKLFF. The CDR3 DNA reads TGTGCCAGCACCCTTCCGACAGGGGGCCAGGAAAAACTGTTTTTT. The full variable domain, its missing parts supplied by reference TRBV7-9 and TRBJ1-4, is DTGVSQNPRHKITKRGQNVTFRCDPISEHNRLYWYRQTLGQGPEFLTYFQNEAQLEKSRLLSDRFSAERPKGSFSTLEIQRTEQGDSAMYLCASTLPTGGQEKLFFGSGTQLSVL.

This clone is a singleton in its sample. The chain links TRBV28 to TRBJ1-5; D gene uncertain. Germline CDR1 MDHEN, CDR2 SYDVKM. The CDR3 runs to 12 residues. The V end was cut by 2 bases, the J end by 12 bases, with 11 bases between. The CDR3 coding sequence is TGTGCCAGCAGTTTAAACGGAGAGCACCAGCATTTT. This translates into CASSLNGEHQHF.

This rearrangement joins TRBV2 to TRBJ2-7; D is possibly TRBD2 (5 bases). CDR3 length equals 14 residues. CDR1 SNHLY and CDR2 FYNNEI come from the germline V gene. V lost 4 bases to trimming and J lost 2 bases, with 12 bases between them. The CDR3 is CASSVVALAYEQYF. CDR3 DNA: TGTGCCAGCAGTGTGGTAGCGCTGGCCTACGAGCAGTACTTC.

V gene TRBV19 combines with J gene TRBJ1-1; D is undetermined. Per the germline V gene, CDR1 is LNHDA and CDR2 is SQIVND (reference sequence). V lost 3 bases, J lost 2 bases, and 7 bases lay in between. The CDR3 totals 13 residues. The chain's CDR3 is CASSISDNTEAFF. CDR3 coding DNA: TGTGCCAGTAGTATTTCGGATAACACTGAAGCTTTCTTT.

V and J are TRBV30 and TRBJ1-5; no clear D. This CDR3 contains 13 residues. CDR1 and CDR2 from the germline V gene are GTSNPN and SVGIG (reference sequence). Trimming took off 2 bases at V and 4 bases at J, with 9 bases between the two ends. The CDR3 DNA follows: TGTGCCTGGAGTCTCCTGGGTAATCAGCCCCAGCATTTT. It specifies CAWSLLGNQPQHF.

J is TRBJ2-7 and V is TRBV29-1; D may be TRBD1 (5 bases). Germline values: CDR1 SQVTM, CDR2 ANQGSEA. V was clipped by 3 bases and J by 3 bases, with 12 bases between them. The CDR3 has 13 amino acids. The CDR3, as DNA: TGCAGCGTTGATTCAGGGATCGGCTACGAGCAGTACTTC. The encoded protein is CSVDSGIGYEQYF.

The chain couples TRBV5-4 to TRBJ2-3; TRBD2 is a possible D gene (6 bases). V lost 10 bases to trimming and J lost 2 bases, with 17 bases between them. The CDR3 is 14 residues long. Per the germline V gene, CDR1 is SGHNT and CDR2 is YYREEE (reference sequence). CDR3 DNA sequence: TGTGCCGCTAGGCGGGGAGACCACACAGATACGCAGTATTTT. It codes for CAARRGDHTDTQYF.

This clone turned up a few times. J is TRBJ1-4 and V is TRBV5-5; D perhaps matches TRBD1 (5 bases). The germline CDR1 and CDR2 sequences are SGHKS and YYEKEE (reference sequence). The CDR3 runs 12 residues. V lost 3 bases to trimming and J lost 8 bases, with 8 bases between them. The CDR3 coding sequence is TGTGCCAGCAGCTCGGGGGGAGAAAAACTGTTTTTT. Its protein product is CASSSGGEKLFF.

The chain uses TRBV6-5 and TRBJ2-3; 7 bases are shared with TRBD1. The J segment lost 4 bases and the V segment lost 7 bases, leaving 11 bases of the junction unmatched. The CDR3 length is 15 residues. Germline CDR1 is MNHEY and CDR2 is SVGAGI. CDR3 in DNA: TGTGCCAGCACCGAAGGGGGCAGGGAGTCAGATACGCAGTATTTT. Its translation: CASTEGGRESDTQYF.

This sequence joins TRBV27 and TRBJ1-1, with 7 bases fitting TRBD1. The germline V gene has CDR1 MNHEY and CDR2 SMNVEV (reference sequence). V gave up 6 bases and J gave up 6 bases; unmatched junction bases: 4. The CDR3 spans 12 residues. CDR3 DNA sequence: TGTGCCAGCAGACCCACAGGGGCTGAAGCTTTCTTT. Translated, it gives CASRPTGAEAFF.

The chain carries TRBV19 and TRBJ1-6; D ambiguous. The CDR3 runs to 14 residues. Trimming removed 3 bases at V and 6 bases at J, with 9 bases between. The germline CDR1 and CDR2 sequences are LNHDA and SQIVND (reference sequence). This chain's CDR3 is CASSIAVTNSPLHF. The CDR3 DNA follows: TGTGCCAGTAGTATCGCCGTCACTAATTCACCCCTCCACTTT.

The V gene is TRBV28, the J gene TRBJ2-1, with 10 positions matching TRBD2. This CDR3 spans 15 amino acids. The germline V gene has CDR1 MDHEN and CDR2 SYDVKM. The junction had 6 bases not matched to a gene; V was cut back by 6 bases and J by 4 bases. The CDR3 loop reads CASRPTSGDYNEQFF. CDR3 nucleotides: TGTGCCAGCAGACCTACTAGCGGGGATTACAATGAGCAGTTCTTC.